Below, one T cell receptor beta chain is given with its context. What it binds is unknown. A 5'RACE reaction primed in the constant segment made cDNA libraries of TCR alpha and TCR beta, and these carried sample barcodes and UMIs. TCRdb re-called the 5' RACE reads with MiXCR, one entry per CDR3 protein. Among 100,000 to 150,000 distinct CDR3 sequences listed, 15% to 20% were seen once. The sample comes from a study of T-cell memory formation after mild COVID-19. General study points: Largely, contracting CD4+ clones fell within CM and EM, and contracting CD8+ clones within EMRA. CD4+ bias marked clones expanding day 15 to 37, unlike balanced contracting clones.

Sequencing was done on a sample of PBMCs or a T cell subset sorted from them (not recorded which). The sequence came from a man aged 18 to 30 who had mild COVID-19 (a few samples of this study predate the infection). Cell type and time point are not known.

The CDR3 spells CASSKTPLDDAGYEQYV. CDR3 coding DNA: TGTGCCAGCAGCAAAACCCCGCTTGATGACGCGGGATACGAGCAGTACGTC. The J gene is TRBJ2-7, the V gene TRBV21-1; TRBD2 is taken as the D call from the table, unchecked against the DNA. TRBV21-1 is shown as a pseudogene. This CDR3 comprises 17 residues.